The 8 T cell receptor beta chains given below trace back to one sample, sequenced in a study of CD8+CD57+ T cells in acquired aplastic anemia. TCR beta VDJ combinations and CDR3 sequences were profiled from genomic DNA. From the reads, TCRdb called clonotypes with MiXCR, one entry per CDR3 protein. This table has about 220,000 distinct CDR3 sequences, roughly 33% appearing once. Sample: sorted CD4+, CD8+, or CD8+CD57+ T cells (not recorded which) from PBMCs. The receptors were sampled from a human donor in good health, serving as a control.

This clonotype was found many times. V usage is TRBV7-2 and J usage is TRBJ1-5; D ambiguous. The CDR3 runs 13 residues. V gave up 1 base and J gave up 7 bases, with 8 bases separating them. Germline V CDR1 and CDR2: SGHTA, FQGNSA. CDR3 amino acids: CASSLGGRQPQHF. In nucleotides, the CDR3 is TGTGCCAGCAGCTTAGGAGGGAGGCAGCCCCAGCATTTT. Looking up the rest from reference TRBV7-2 and TRBJ1-5 gives the full variable domain: GAGVSQSPSNKVTEKGKDVELRCDPISGHTALYWYRQSLGQGLEFLIYFQGNSAPDKSGLPSDRFSAERTGGSVSTLTIQRTQQEDSAVYLCASSLGGRQPQHFGDGTRLSIL.

This clonotype was seen ten or more times. V and J are TRBV2 and TRBJ1-2; D is possibly TRBD1 (5 bases). From germline, CDR1 is SNHLY and CDR2 FYNNEI. Trimming pared 7 bases from V and 8 bases from J, leaving 17 bases between. CDR3 length equals 13 residues. CDR3: CASTPWGGGGYTF. In DNA form, the CDR3 reads TGTGCCAGCACCCCCTGGGGGGGGGGAGGCTACACCTTC.

This clonotype has only one observation. Here the CDR3 omits its conserved ending phenylalanine or tryptophan, so a read error is the likely source. The limits of the CDR3 on the DNA are not certain, so only TCRdb's listed CDR3 is given. The V call is TRBV29-1, the J call TRBJ1-3. The CDR3 is 9 residues long, counting both termini. The germline gives CDR1 SQVTM, CDR2 ANQGSEA. CDR3 region: CSALAGGPS.

The J gene is TRBJ2-3, the V gene TRBV2; D is unresolved. The CDR3 totals 14 residues. The germline gives CDR1 SNHLY, CDR2 FYNNEI. Deletions cut 5 bases from V and 3 bases from J, with 12 bases between. The CDR3 DNA reads as TGTGCCAGCAGTTGGACCCGGTTAACAGATACGCAGTATTTT. Protein sequence: CASSWTRLTDTQYF.

This clonotype has more than one count but fewer than ten. The chain joins TRBV3-1 to TRBJ1-1, with D unclear. CDR3 length: 17 residues. Between the trimmed V and J ends, which lost 0 bases and 8 bases, there was a span of 22 bases. Germline-derived CDR1 and CDR2 are LGHDT and YNNKEL (reference sequence). CDR3 protein: CASSQEVPRPFEGEAFF. The CDR3 nucleotides are TGTGCCAGCAGCCAAGAAGTCCCCCGGCCGTTTGAAGGGGAAGCTTTCTTT.

This clonotype was found many times. The genes are TRBV5-1 and TRBJ1-3, with D hard to call. Germline V gene sequence: CDR1 SGHRS, CDR2 YFSETQ. V lost 5 bases, J lost 4 bases, and 10 bases lay in between. This CDR3 region has 13 residues. CDR3 sequence: CASSVGSGNTIYF. CDR3 nucleotide sequence: TGCGCCAGCAGTGTAGGGTCCGGAAACACCATATATTTT.

This clonotype was recorded a few times. The V call is TRBV12-3 or TRBV12-4, the J call TRBJ2-7; 7 bases map to TRBD2. Trimming removed 2 bases from V and 4 bases from J; junction bases left unmatched: 11. The CDR3 has 16 amino acids. CDR3 DNA: TGTGCCAGCAGTTTAAGGGAGCGGGGCAGATTATACGAGCAGTACTTC. Its protein product is CASSLRERGRLYEQYF.

In the case of this clonotype: A much more abundant neighbour one base away suggests this may be a read error. The chain employs TRBV11-1 and TRBJ2-5, with 9 bases lining up with TRBD2. Germline CDR1 reads SGHAT; CDR2 reads FQDESV (reference sequence). The CDR3 extends over 17 amino acids. V lost 0 bases, J lost 2 bases, and 7 bases stayed unmatched. This chain's CDR3 is CASSLARLAALQETQYF. CDR3 coding DNA: TGTGCCAGCAGCTTAGCGAGACTAGCGGCCCTTCAAGAGACCCAGTACTTC.